One and the same sample provided the 19 T cell receptor beta chains below, sequenced in a study of beta chain features in type 1 diabetes. No antigens are known for them. Study findings and constraints: TCRB CDR3s were moderately but significantly shorter in Type 1 diabetes patients in all four CD4+ subsets.

Of the isolated RNA, all was reverse transcribed, and so the sequenced material was expressed TCRB transcripts. The protocol was immunoSEQ multiplex PCR, while the TCRdb copy is restricted to in-frame clones and leaves out a portion. Of some 160,000 clones in the sample, 7.5% to 9.5% are singletons; the top ten hold around 0.56%. The sequencing input was central memory CD4+ T cells from blood. Every receptor here comes from a woman aged 18-35 years with type 1 diabetes.

This clone was counted only a few times. This chain joins TRBV21-1 and TRBJ1-1; the DNA was not compared with TRBD1, the D call given in the table. TRBV21-1 is assigned pseudogene status. The CDR3 covers 18 residues. The CDR3 loop is CASSSFRDRGWMGPEAFF. The DNA for the CDR3 is TGTGCCAGCAGCTCTTTCCGGGACAGGGGTTGGATGGGGCCTGAAGCTTTCTTT.

This clone occurred many times. V usage is TRBV4-3 and J usage is TRBJ1-1, with no clear D. V lost 1 base, J lost 2 bases, and 11 bases lay in between. The CDR3 spans 15 residues. CDR1 and CDR2 from the germline V gene are LGHNA and YSLEER. The CDR3 here is CASSQVSGLNTEAFF. The CDR3 DNA reads TGCGCCAGCAGCCAAGTGAGCGGCTTAAACACTGAAGCTTTCTTT.

This chain joins TRBV7-9 and TRBJ2-1; D gene uncertain. The germline CDR1 and CDR2 sequences are SEHNR and FQNEAQ (reference sequence). This CDR3 is built from 11 residues. Trimming left V 5 bases short and J 6 bases short, with 5 bases between. Written as DNA, the CDR3 is TGTGCCAGCAGCCCGGTCAATGAGCAGTTCTTC. Its translation is CASSPVNEQFF.

V and J are TRBV7-9 and TRBJ2-7, with 10 nucleotides matching TRBD1. Germline lookup yields CDR1 SEHNR and CDR2 FQNEAQ (reference sequence). V lost 2 bases, J lost 4 bases, and 5 bases stayed unmatched. The CDR3 runs 15 residues. This chain's CDR3 is CASSLTGQGLYEQYF. DNA of the CDR3: TGTGCCAGCAGCTTAACGGGACAGGGGCTATACGAGCAGTACTTC. The whole variable domain, filled in from reference TRBV7-9 and TRBJ2-7, reads DTGVSQNPRHKITKRGQNVTFRCDPISEHNRLYWYRQTLGQGPEFLTYFQNEAQLEKSRLLSDRFSAERPKGSFSTLEIQRTEQGDSAMYLCASSLTGQGLYEQYFGPGTRLTVT.

The chain recombines TRBV29-1 with TRBJ2-3; D unresolved. The CDR3 extends over 13 amino acids. CDR1 SQVTM and CDR2 ANQGSEA come from the germline V gene. CDR3 nucleotides: TGCACCGCAACCCATGGCCCCACAGATACGCAGTATTTT. This encodes CTATHGPTDTQYF.

This clone was observed a handful of times. CDR3 in DNA: TGTGCCAGCAGTTCCCCGGGGACAGGGGCACCCTACGAGCAGTACTTC. Translating gives CASSSPGTGAPYEQYF. The J gene is TRBJ2-7, the V gene TRBV28, with 10 nucleotides matching TRBD1. V was clipped by 4 bases and J by 2 bases; unmatched bases: 8. Germline V CDR1 and CDR2: MDHEN, SYDVKM. There are 16 residues in the CDR3.

This clone was counted only a few times. V usage is TRBV30 and J usage is TRBJ1-5; 9 bases are shared with TRBD1. The V and J ends lost 7 bases and 7 bases, in that order; junction bases with no gene match: 8. The CDR3 spans 13 residues. Germline V lookup: CDR1 GTSNPN, CDR2 SVGIG (reference sequence). CDR3 protein: CASSRDRVQPQHF. In DNA, the CDR3 is TGTGCCTCCTCTCGGGACAGGGTACAGCCCCAGCATTTT.

This clone was detected only a few times. This sequence joins TRBV7-9 and TRBJ2-7; TRBD2 might be the D (5 bases). With 4 bases removed from V and 2 bases from J, the gap between germline ends came to 18 bases. This CDR3 has 16 amino acids. In germline, CDR1 is SEHNR, CDR2 FQNEAQ (reference sequence). The DNA for the CDR3 is TGTGCCAGCAGCTATCTTGGGGAGAAAAAAACCTACGAGCAGTACTTC. This translates into CASSYLGEKKTYEQYF.

This clone was recorded many times. The V gene is TRBV9, the J gene TRBJ1-1, with D unresolved. This CDR3 is 16 amino acids long. Trimming pared 0 bases from V and 0 bases from J, leaving 12 bases between. Germline CDR1 is SGDLS and CDR2 is YYNGEE. CDR3 residues: CASSVVPLGVNTEAFF. The CDR3 DNA sequence: TGTGCCAGCAGCGTAGTTCCCCTCGGGGTGAACACTGAAGCTTTCTTT.

The chain has TRBV6-5 and TRBJ2-7; weak D call: TRBD2 (7 bases). The germline V gene has CDR1 MNHEY and CDR2 SVGAGI. Trimming cost V 2 bases and J 3 bases, with 14 bases left between them. The CDR3 covers 15 residues. CDR3 sequence: CASSYPRGADYEQYF. CDR3 DNA sequence: TGTGCCAGCAGTTACCCTCGGGGGGCGGACTACGAGCAGTACTTC.

This clone turned up a few times. The chain is built from TRBV9 and TRBJ1-2; unclear D gene. The V end was cut by 0 bases, the J end by 8 bases, with 8 bases between. Germline loops: CDR1 SGDLS, CDR2 YYNGEE. The CDR3 contains 12 residues. The CDR3 nucleotides are TGTGCCAGCAGCGTAGAAGTGGGCGGCTACACCTTC. It encodes CASSVEVGGYTF.

CDR3 amino acids: CASSRDSYGYTF. The CDR3 coding sequence is TGTGCCAGTAGTAGGGACAGCTATGGCTACACCTTC. This rearrangement joins TRBV19 to TRBJ1-2; TRBD1 aligns across 7 bases. V was clipped by 4 bases and J by 4 bases; unmatched bases: 0. The CDR3 has 12 residues. In germline, CDR1 is LNHDA, CDR2 SQIVND (reference sequence). The whole variable domain, filled in from reference TRBV19 and TRBJ1-2, reads DGGITQSPKYLFRKEGQNVTLSCEQNLNHDAMYWYRQDPGQGLRLIYYSQIVNDFQKGDIAEGYSVSREKKESFPLTVTSAQKNPTAFYLCASSRDSYGYTFGSGTRLTVV.

This chain connects TRBV29-1 to TRBJ2-1; D unresolved. V was cut by 7 bases and J by 6 bases, with 22 bases left in between. The CDR3 has 15 amino acids. Germline values: CDR1 SQVTM, CDR2 ANQGSEA. As DNA, the CDR3 is TGCAGCGCCCAAAAGCCGGCACGGTGGGCCAATGAGCAGTTCTTC. As protein: CSAQKPARWANEQFF.

The J gene is TRBJ1-2, the V gene TRBV6-5, with D perhaps TRBD1 (5 bases). Trimming left V 4 bases short and J 5 bases short, with 8 bases between. The CDR3 has 12 amino acids. The V gene's germline CDR1 is MNHEY and CDR2 SVGAGI. The CDR3 spells CASSWGGYGYTF. Here the CDR3 DNA reads TGTGCCAGCAGTTGGGGGGGGTATGGCTACACCTTC.

The gene calls are TRBV18 and TRBJ2-4; D is possibly TRBD1 (6 bases). Per the germline V gene, CDR1 is KGHSH and CDR2 is LQKENI. The CDR3 is 15 residues long. V was clipped by 2 bases and J by 8 bases, with 16 bases between them. CDR3 protein: CASSPNSAGVDIQYF. The CDR3 DNA reads as TGTGCCAGCTCACCAAATTCGGCAGGGGTGGACATTCAGTACTTC.

This clone was counted only a few times. The DNA for the CDR3 is TGTGCCATCAGTGTTGGGAGCTCCTATAATTCACCCCTCCACTTT. Its translation is CAISVGSSYNSPLHF. The chain links TRBV10-3 to TRBJ1-6; unclear D gene. This CDR3 contains 15 residues. The V gene's germline CDR1 is ENHRY and CDR2 SYGVKD. V dropped 4 bases and J dropped 0 bases, with 7 bases sitting between them.

This clone was detected only a few times. V is TRBV4-3 and J is TRBJ2-7; the D is unclear. Germline-derived CDR1 and CDR2 are LGHNA and YSLEER. CDR3 length: 15 amino acids. With 0 bases removed from V and 2 bases from J, the gap between germline ends came to 11 bases. As DNA, the CDR3 is TGCGCCAGCAGCCAAGAACTCTCTCCACCCTACGAGCAGTACTTC. Protein sequence: CASSQELSPPYEQYF.

The sample holds a few counts of this clone. The chain joins TRBV28 to TRBJ1-4, with 8 bases identical to TRBD1. The CDR3 covers 16 residues. Trimming at V came to 6 bases and at J to 7 bases, leaving 13 bases not matched to a gene. From germline, CDR1 is MDHEN and CDR2 SYDVKM. CDR3 DNA: TGTGCCAGCAGATCGAAAAGGACAGGGATTCGTGAAAAACTGTTTTTT. As protein: CASRSKRTGIREKLFF.

This clone was found a few times. The V and J genes are TRBV21-1 and TRBJ2-7; the DNA was not used to check the table's D call, TRBD2. TRBV21-1 is classified as a pseudogene. The CDR3 spans 15 residues. The CDR3 is CATPDPEGRLYEQYF. The CDR3 DNA follows: TGTGCCACCCCCGACCCGGAGGGGAGGCTGTACGAGCAGTACTTC.